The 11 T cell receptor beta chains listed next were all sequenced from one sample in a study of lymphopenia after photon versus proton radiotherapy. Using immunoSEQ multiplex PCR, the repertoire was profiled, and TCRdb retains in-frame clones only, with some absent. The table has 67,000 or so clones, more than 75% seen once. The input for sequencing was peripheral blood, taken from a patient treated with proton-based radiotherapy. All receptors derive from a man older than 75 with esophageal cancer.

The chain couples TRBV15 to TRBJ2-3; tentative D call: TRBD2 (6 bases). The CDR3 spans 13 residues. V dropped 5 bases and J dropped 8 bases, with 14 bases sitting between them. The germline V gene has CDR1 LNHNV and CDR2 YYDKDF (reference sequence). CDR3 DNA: TGTGCCACCAGCGGTAATAGCGGCCGTACGCAGTATTTT. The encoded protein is CATSGNSGRTQYF.

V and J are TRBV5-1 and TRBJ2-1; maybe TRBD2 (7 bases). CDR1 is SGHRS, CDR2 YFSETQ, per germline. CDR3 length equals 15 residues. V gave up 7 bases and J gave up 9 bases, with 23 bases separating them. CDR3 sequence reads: CASASGGQPPSEQFF. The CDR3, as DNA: TGCGCCAGCGCCTCCGGGGGGCAACCGCCCAGTGAGCAGTTCTTC.

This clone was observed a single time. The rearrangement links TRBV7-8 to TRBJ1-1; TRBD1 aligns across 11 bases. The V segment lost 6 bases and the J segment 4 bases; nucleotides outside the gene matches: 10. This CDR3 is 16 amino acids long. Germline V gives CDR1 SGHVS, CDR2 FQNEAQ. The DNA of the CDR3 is TGTGCCAGCAGGCTCGGACAGGGGGCAGCGGGCACTGAAGCTTTCTTT. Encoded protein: CASRLGQGAAGTEAFF.

The CDR3 here is CASSSRPSATNEQFF. The CDR3, as DNA: TGTGCCAGCAGCTCTCGACCCTCCGCCACCAATGAGCAGTTCTTC. The gene calls are TRBV7-6 and TRBJ2-1; D unclear. Trimming took off 4 bases at V and 6 bases at J, with 16 bases between the two ends. The CDR3 is 15 residues long. Germline CDR1 reads SGHVS; CDR2 reads FNYEAQ.

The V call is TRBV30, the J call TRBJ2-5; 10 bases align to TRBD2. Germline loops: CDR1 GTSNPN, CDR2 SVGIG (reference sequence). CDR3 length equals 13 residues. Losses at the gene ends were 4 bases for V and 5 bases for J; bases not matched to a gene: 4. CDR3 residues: CAWTAGGPETQYF. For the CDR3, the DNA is TGTGCCTGGACAGCGGGGGGGCCTGAGACCCAGTACTTC.

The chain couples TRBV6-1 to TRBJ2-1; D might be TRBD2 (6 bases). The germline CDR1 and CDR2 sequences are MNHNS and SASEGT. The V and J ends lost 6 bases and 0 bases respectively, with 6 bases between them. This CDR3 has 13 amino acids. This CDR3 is CASRGGSYNEQFF. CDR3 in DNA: TGTGCCAGCAGGGGGGGCTCCTACAATGAGCAGTTCTTC.

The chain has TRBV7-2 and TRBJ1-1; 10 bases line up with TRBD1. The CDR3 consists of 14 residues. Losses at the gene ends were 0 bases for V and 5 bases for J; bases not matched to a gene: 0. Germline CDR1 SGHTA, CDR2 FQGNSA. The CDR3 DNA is TGTGCCAGCAGCTTAGCGGGACAGGGGACTGAAGCTTTCTTT. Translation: CASSLAGQGTEAFF. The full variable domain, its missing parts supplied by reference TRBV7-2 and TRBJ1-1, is GAGVSQSPSNKVTEKGKDVELRCDPISGHTALYWYRQSLGQGLEFLIYFQGNSAPDKSGLPSDRFSAERTGGSVSTLTIQRTQQEDSAVYLCASSLAGQGTEAFFGQGTRLTVV.

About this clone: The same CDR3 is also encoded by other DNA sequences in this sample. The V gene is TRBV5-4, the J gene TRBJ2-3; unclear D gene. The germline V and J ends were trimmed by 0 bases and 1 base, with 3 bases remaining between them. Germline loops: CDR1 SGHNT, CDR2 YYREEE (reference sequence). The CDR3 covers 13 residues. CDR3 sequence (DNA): TGTGCCAGCAGCTTGGGTGGCACAGATACGCAGTATTTT. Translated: CASSLGGTDTQYF.

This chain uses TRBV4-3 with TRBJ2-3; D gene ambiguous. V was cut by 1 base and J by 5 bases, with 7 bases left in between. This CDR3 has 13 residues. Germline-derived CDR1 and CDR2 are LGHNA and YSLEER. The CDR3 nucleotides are TGCGCCAGCAGCCAAGGTTGGGTAGATACGCAGTATTTT. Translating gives CASSQGWVDTQYF.

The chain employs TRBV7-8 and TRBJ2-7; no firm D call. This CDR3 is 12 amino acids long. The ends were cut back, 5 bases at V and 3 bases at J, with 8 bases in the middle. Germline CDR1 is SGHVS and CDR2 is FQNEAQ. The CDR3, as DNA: TGTGCCAGCAGCCTTATAAACTACGAGCAGTACTTC. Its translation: CASSLINYEQYF.

CDR3 DNA sequence: TGCAGCGTTGGGGCAGGGGGCATTTATACGCAGTATTTT. This gives the protein CSVGAGGIYTQYF. V and J are TRBV29-1 and TRBJ2-3, with 8 bases matching TRBD1. The CDR3 has 13 amino acids. CDR1 SQVTM and CDR2 ANQGSEA come from the germline V gene. The V and J ends lost 4 bases and 7 bases, in that order; junction bases with no gene match: 7.